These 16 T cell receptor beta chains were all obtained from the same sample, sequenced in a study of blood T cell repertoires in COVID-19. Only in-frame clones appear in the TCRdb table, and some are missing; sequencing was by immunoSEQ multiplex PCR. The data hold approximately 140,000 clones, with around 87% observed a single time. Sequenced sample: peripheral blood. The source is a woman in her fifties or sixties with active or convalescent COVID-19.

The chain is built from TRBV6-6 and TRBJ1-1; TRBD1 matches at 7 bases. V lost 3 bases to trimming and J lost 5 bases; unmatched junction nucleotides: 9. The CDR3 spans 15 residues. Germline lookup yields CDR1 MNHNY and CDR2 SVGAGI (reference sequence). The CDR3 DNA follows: TGTGCCAGCAGTTATAAGGGACAGCTTAATACTGAAGCTTTCTTT. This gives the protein CASSYKGQLNTEAFF.

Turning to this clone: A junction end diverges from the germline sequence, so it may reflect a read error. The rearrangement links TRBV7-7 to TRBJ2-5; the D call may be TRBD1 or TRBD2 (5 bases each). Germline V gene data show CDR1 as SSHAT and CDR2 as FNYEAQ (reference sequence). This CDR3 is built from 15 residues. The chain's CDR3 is CASSLLGEIQETQYF. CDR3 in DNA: TGTGCTAGCAGCTTACTAGGGGAAATACAAGAGACCCAGTACTTC.

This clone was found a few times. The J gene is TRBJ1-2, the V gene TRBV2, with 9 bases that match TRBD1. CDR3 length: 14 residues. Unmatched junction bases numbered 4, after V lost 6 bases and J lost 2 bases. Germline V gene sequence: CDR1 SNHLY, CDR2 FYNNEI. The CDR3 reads CASRGDRVNYGYTF. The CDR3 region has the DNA TGTGCCAGCAGGGGGGACAGGGTAAACTATGGCTACACCTTC.

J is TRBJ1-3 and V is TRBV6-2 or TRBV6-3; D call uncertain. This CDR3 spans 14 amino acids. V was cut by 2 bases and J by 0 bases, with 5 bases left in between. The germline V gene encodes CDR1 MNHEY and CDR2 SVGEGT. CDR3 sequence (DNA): TGTGCCAGCAGTTACCGGGGCTCTGGAAACACCATATATTTT. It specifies CASSYRGSGNTIYF.

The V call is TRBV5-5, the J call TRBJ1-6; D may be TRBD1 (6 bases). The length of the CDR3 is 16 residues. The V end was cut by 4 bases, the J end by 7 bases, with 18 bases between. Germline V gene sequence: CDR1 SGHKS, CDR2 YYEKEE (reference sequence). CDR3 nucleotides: TGTGCCAGCAGCGTCAGGGATCTGAGGGGGAATTCACCCCTCCACTTT. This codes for CASSVRDLRGNSPLHF.

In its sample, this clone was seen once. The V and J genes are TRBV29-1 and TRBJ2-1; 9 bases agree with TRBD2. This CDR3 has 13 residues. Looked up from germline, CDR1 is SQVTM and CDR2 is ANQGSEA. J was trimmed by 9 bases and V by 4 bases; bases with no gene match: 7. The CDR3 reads CSVARGGAVEQFF. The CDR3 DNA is TGCAGCGTTGCCCGCGGGGGGGCGGTTGAGCAGTTCTTC.

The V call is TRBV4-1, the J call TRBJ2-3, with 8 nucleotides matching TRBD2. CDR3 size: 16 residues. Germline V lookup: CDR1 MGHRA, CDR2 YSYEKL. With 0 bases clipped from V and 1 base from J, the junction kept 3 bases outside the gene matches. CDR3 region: CASSQDWRGGTDTQYF. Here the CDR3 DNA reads TGCGCCAGCAGCCAAGATTGGCGGGGGGGCACAGATACGCAGTATTTT.

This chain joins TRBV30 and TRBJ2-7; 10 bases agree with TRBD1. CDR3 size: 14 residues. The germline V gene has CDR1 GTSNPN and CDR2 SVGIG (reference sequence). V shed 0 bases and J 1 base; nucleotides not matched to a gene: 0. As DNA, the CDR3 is TGTGCCTGGAGTGTGGGACAGGGGTCCTACGAGCAGTACTTC. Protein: CAWSVGQGSYEQYF. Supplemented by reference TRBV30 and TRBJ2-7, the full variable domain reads SQTIHQWPATLVQPVGSPLSLECTVEGTSNPNLYWYRQAAGRGLQLLFYSVGIGQISSEVPQNLSASRPQDRQFILSSKKLLLSDSGFYLCAWSVGQGSYEQYFGPGTRLTVT.

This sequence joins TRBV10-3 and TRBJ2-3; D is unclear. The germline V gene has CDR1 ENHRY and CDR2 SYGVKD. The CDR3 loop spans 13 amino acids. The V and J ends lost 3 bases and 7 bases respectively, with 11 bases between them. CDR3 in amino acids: CAISDREEYTQYF. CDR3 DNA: TGTGCCATCAGTGACCGCGAGGAGTATACGCAGTATTTT.

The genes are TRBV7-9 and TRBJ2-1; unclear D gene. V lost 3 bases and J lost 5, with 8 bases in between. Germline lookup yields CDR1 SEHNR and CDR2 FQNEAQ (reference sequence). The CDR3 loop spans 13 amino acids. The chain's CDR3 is CASSFNRDNEQFF. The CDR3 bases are TGTGCCAGCAGCTTTAACCGGGACAATGAGCAGTTCTTC.

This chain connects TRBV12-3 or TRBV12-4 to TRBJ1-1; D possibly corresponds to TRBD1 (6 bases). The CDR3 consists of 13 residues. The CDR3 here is CACRGEGNTEAFF. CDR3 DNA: TGTGCGTGCAGGGGAGAGGGGAACACTGAAGCTTTCTTT.

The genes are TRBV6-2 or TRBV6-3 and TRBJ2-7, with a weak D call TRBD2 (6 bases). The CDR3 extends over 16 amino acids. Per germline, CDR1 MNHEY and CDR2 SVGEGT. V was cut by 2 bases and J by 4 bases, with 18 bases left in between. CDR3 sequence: CASSYAGGRVTYEQYF. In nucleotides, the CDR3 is TGTGCCAGCAGTTACGCCGGGGGAAGGGTTACTTACGAGCAGTACTTC.

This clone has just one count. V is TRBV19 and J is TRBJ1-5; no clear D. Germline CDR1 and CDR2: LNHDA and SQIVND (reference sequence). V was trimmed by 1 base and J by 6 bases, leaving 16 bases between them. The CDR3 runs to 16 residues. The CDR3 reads CASSIAPPSAIQPQHF. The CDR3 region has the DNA TGTGCCAGTAGTATAGCCCCGCCAAGTGCGATTCAGCCCCAGCATTTT.

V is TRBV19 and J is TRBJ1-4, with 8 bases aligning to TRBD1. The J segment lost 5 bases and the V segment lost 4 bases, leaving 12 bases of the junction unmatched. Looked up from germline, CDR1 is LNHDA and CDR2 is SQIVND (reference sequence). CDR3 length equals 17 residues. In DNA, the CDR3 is TGTGCCAGTAGTACATCCGGGACAGGACAGCTAAATGAAAAACTGTTTTTT. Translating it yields CASSTSGTGQLNEKLFF.

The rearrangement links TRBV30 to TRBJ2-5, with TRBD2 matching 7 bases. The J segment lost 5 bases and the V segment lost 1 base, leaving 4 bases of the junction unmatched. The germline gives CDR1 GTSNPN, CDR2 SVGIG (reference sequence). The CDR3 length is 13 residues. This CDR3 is CAWSAGGQETQYF. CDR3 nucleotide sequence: TGTGCCTGGAGTGCGGGGGGTCAGGAGACCCAGTACTTC.

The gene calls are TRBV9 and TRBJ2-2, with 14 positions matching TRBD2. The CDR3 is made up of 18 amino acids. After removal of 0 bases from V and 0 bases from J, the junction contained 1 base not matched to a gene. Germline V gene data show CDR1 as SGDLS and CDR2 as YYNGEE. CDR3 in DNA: TGTGCCAGCAGCGTAGGGACTAGCGGGGGGACGAACACCGGGGAGCTGTTTTTT. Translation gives CASSVGTSGGTNTGELFF.